These 18 T cell receptor beta chains share one sample of origin, sequenced in a study of shared clonotypes between healthy human individuals. Sequenced by immunoSEQ multiplex PCR; TCRdb stores in-frame clones only, minus some. The sample includes more than 900,000 clones, approximately 80% of them seen just once. Sequenced: memory CD4+ T cells from PBMCs. Subset meaning: CD45RA-negative fraction. The receptors derive from a man younger than 35 in good health. Some clones in this sample may be carry-over from other donors' samples.

The chain combines TRBV7-6 with TRBJ2-7; 10 nucleotides line up with TRBD2. Unmatched junction bases numbered 8, after V lost 2 bases and J lost 4 bases. CDR1 is SGHVS, CDR2 FNYEAQ, per germline. The CDR3 is made up of 16 amino acids. The chain's CDR3 is CASSLTSGTMGYEQYF. The CDR3 DNA reads TGTGCCAGCAGCTTAACTAGCGGGACAATGGGGTACGAGCAGTACTTC.

This chain links TRBV5-1 with TRBJ1-4; D call uncertain. The germline CDR1 and CDR2 sequences are SGHRS and YFSETQ. The V end was cut by 3 bases, the J end by 1 base, with 10 bases between. This CDR3 contains 15 residues. CDR3 sequence: CASSSGRLTNEKLFF. DNA for the CDR3: TGCGCCAGCAGCTCTGGACGGTTAACTAATGAAAAACTGTTTTTT.

This clone was picked up one time. The chain carries TRBV4-1 and TRBJ2-3; 8 bases match TRBD1. With V trimmed by 3 bases and J by 0 bases, 11 bases remained unmatched. The germline gives CDR1 MGHRA, CDR2 YSYEKL. This CDR3 contains 18 residues. The CDR3 loop is CASSQGTTGVRSTDTQYF. The DNA of the CDR3 is TGCGCCAGCAGCCAGGGAACGACAGGGGTGAGAAGCACAGATACGCAGTATTTT.

The chain uses TRBV4-1 and TRBJ2-5, with D unclear. Trimming removed 0 bases at V and 5 bases at J, with 19 bases between. Germline CDR1 reads MGHRA; CDR2 reads YSYEKL. This CDR3 contains 17 residues. The CDR3 reads CASSQDLGLGFGETQYF. The CDR3, as DNA: TGCGCCAGCAGCCAAGATCTGGGTTTGGGGTTTGGGGAGACCCAGTACTTC.

The chain joins TRBV5-4 to TRBJ2-3; D might be TRBD1 or TRBD2, each matching 7 bases. Germline CDR1 is SGHNT and CDR2 is YYREEE (reference sequence). CDR3 length equals 16 residues. Trimming stripped 10 bases from V and 1 base from J, with 22 bases between. CDR3 in amino acids: CASGEGANIGTDTQYF. The CDR3 bases are TGTGCCTCGGGGGAGGGGGCCAATATTGGCACAGATACGCAGTATTTT.

The rearrangement uses TRBV5-1 and TRBJ2-5; TRBD2 matches 13 bases. V lost 2 bases, J lost 2 bases, and 0 bases stayed unmatched. Germline V gives CDR1 SGHRS, CDR2 YFSETQ. The CDR3 is 15 amino acids. This CDR3 reads CASSLLAGGQETQYF. The CDR3 region has the DNA TGCGCCAGCAGCTTACTAGCGGGAGGGCAAGAGACCCAGTACTTC.

The table lists this clone with a count of one. This clone may be a read error of a much larger clone one base away. Since the CDR3 does not end with the conserved phenylalanine or tryptophan, this likely comes from a read error. Other DNA sequences of this sample code for an identical CDR3. V and J are TRBV4-2 and TRBJ1-1, with TRBD1 identical over 11 bases. Germline CDR1 and CDR2: LGHNA and YNFKEQ. With V trimmed by 3 bases and J by 11 bases, 8 bases remained unmatched. The CDR3 covers 14 residues. The CDR3 loop reads CASSQGGQGVEAFL. The CDR3 bases are TGTGCCAGCAGCCAGGGGGGACAGGGGGTAGAGGCTTTCCTT.

To note about this clone: This may stem from a read error, because a much larger clone lies one nucleotide away. The chain uses TRBV27 and TRBJ1-5, with TRBD1 identical over 8 bases. Germline V lookup: CDR1 MNHEY, CDR2 SMNVEV (reference sequence). The J segment lost 2 bases and the V segment lost 5 bases, leaving 2 bases of the junction unmatched. This CDR3 has 14 amino acids. The CDR3 loop is CASSATGGNQPQHF. The DNA of the CDR3 is TGTGCCAGCAGTGCGACAGGGGGCAATCAGCCCCAGCATTTT.

Concerning this clone: This same CDR3 is encoded by further DNA sequences in the sample. This chain uses TRBV5-1 with TRBJ2-1; no clear D gene. Germline-derived CDR1 and CDR2 are SGHRS and YFSETQ. The CDR3 totals 13 residues. V dropped 0 bases and J dropped 9 bases, with 10 bases sitting between them. Here the CDR3 DNA reads TGCGCCAGCAGCTTGGGGCCGGGTGGTGAGCAGTTCTTC. This translates into CASSLGPGGEQFF.

The V call is TRBV13, the J call TRBJ1-1; no definite D call. This CDR3 comprises 13 residues. Trimming removed 5 bases from V and 4 bases from J, with 11 bases in between. Germline V lookup: CDR1 PRHDT, CDR2 FYEKMQ (reference sequence). In nucleotides, the CDR3 is TGTGCCAGCAGCCGGAGGCGGGCCACTGAAGCTTTCTTT. Protein sequence: CASSRRRATEAFF. The full variable domain, with the rest looked up from reference TRBV13 and TRBJ1-1, is AAGVIQSPRHLIKEKRETATLKCYPIPRHDTVYWYQQGPGQDPQFLISFYEKMQSDKGSIPDRFSAQQFSDYHSELNMSSLELGDSALYFCASSRRRATEAFFGQGTRLTVV.

V and J are TRBV6-6 and TRBJ2-5, with D perhaps matching TRBD2 (6 bases). Trimming cost V 4 bases and J 1 base, with 10 bases left between them. Germline loops: CDR1 MNHNY, CDR2 SVGAGI (reference sequence). This CDR3 is built from 14 residues. CDR3 sequence: CASSLQGGQETQYF. The CDR3 DNA reads TGTGCCAGCAGTTTGCAGGGAGGCCAAGAGACCCAGTACTTC.

The chain carries TRBV25-1 and TRBJ2-5, with D perhaps TRBD1 (7 bases). The CDR3 is 18 amino acids. The V end lost 3 bases, the J end lost 1 base, and 21 bases lay between the germline ends. CDR1 is MGHDK and CDR2 is SYGVNS in the germline V gene. The CDR3 loop reads CASSDPRSRGAPQETQYF. CDR3 nucleotides: TGTGCCAGCAGTGATCCCAGAAGCAGGGGGGCACCCCAAGAGACCCAGTACTTC.

This clone showed up just a few times. J is TRBJ2-3 and V is TRBV15; D gene ambiguous. In germline, CDR1 is LNHNV, CDR2 YYDKDF (reference sequence). CDR3 length: 13 residues. Trimming took off 1 base at V and 6 bases at J, with 8 bases between the two ends. CDR3 in DNA: TGTGCCACCAGCAGAGTTTTTTTCGATACGCAGTATTTT. Translating gives CATSRVFFDTQYF. The entire variable domain, with the rest obtained from reference TRBV15 and TRBJ2-3, is as follows: DAMVIQNPRYQVTQFGKPVTLSCSQTLNHNVMYWYQQKSSQAPKLLFHYYDKDFNNEADTPDNFQSRRPNTSFCFLDIRSPGLGDTAMYLCATSRVFFDTQYFGPGTRLTVL.

The rearrangement uses TRBV5-1 and TRBJ2-6; D call uncertain. The length of the CDR3 is 16 residues. Germline V gene sequence: CDR1 SGHRS, CDR2 YFSETQ. V lost 0 bases and J 4 bases, leaving 11 bases between the germline ends. The CDR3 nucleotides are TGCGCCAGCAGCTTGGCACCGGGTCCCGGGGCCAACGTCCTGACTTTC. This gives the protein CASSLAPGPGANVLTF.

This chain's CDR3 is CASSTSGTRWEQFF. The CDR3 DNA reads TGTGCCAGCAGCACGAGCGGGACTAGATGGGAGCAGTTCTTC. The rearrangement joins TRBV9 to TRBJ2-1; 8 nucleotides align to TRBD2. Germline V gene sequence: CDR1 SGDLS, CDR2 YYNGEE. V lost 4 bases, J lost 10 bases, and 10 bases stayed unmatched. The CDR3 covers 14 residues.

The V and J genes are TRBV2 and TRBJ2-4, with a tentative D call TRBD2 (5 bases). V shed 10 bases and J shed 0 bases, with 13 bases lying between them. The CDR3 is 14 residues long. Germline V gene lookup returns CDR1 SNHLY and CDR2 FYNNEI. As DNA, the CDR3 is TGTGCCATCAGCCGGGGTTTAGCCAAAAACATTCAGTACTTC. Amino acid sequence: CAISRGLAKNIQYF.

This chain links TRBV5-1 with TRBJ2-3; 8 nucleotides agree with TRBD1. CDR1 and CDR2 (germline): SGHRS, YFSETQ. The CDR3 has 14 residues. V lost 4 bases to trimming and J lost 2 bases; unmatched junction nucleotides: 3. CDR3: CASSMDRATDTQYF. The CDR3 DNA reads as TGCGCCAGCAGCATGGACAGGGCCACAGATACGCAGTATTTT.

The CDR3, as DNA: TGTGCCAGCAGCCCACAGGGTGGGCCCTACAATGAGCAGTTCTTC. It yields the protein CASSPQGGPYNEQFF. The rearrangement uses TRBV2 and TRBJ2-1, with a weak D call TRBD1 (6 bases). The CDR3 covers 15 residues. V was shortened by 6 bases and J by 2 bases, with 14 bases between the two germline ends. Germline CDR1 reads SNHLY; CDR2 reads FYNNEI.